This entry lists 31 T cell receptor beta chains sequenced from one sample in a study of cytotoxic CD8 clonotypes in ibrutinib-treated CLL. Only in-frame clones appear in the TCRdb table, and some are missing; sequencing was by immunoSEQ multiplex PCR. The table shows under 40,000 clones, with 49% occurring only once. Sequencing was performed on PBMCs, taken before ibrutinib treatment. These receptors all stem from a human donor with chronic lymphocytic leukemia.

A few counts support this clone. This chain links TRBV7-8 with TRBJ1-5, with no clear D. V was shortened by 2 bases and J by 3 bases, with 11 bases between the two germline ends. The CDR3 is 15 residues long. Germline V gene data show CDR1 as SGHVS and CDR2 as FQNEAQ. CDR3 protein: CASSLIRQPNQPQHF. CDR3 nucleotides: TGTGCCAGCAGCTTAATTCGGCAGCCCAATCAGCCCCAGCATTTT. Full variable domain (remainder filled in from reference TRBV7-8 and TRBJ1-5): GAGVSQSPRYKVAKRGQDVALRCDPISGHVSLFWYQQALGQGPEFLTYFQNEAQLDKSGLPSDRFFAERPEGSVSTLKIQRTQQEDSAVYLCASSLIRQPNQPQHFGDGTRLSIL.

This rearrangement joins TRBV11-2 to TRBJ2-7; D remains unclear. In germline, CDR1 is SGHAT, CDR2 FQNNGV. The CDR3 spans 14 residues. With 0 bases removed from V and 3 bases from J, the gap between germline ends came to 9 bases. CDR3 loop: CASSLEGRIYEQYF. In DNA, the CDR3 is TGTGCCAGCAGCTTAGAGGGCAGGATCTACGAGCAGTACTTC.

This clone was observed a handful of times. The chain has TRBV4-1 and TRBJ1-2; TRBD1 matches at 7 bases. Germline CDR1 is MGHRA and CDR2 is YSYEKL. The J segment lost 1 base and the V segment lost 4 bases, leaving 6 bases of the junction unmatched. The CDR3 is 15 amino acids. The CDR3 is CASSPTGLGNYGYTF. The CDR3 coding sequence is TGCGCCAGCAGCCCGACAGGGTTAGGTAACTATGGCTACACCTTC.

The chain has TRBV7-8 and TRBJ2-7, with D unresolved. Germline CDR1 is SGHVS and CDR2 is FQNEAQ. The germline V and J ends were trimmed by 5 bases and 2 bases, with 13 bases remaining between them. This CDR3 has 14 amino acids. The CDR3 sequence: CASSTGPAAYEQYF. The CDR3 DNA reads as TGTGCCAGCAGCACGGGCCCGGCGGCCTACGAGCAGTACTTC.

This clone was counted between two and nine times. The genes are TRBV28 and TRBJ1-1, with unresolved D. Germline lookup yields CDR1 MDHEN and CDR2 SYDVKM. V dropped 2 bases and J dropped 1 base, with 14 bases sitting between them. The CDR3 extends over 16 amino acids. The CDR3 sequence is CASSLRMSYSNTEAFF. In DNA form, the CDR3 reads TGTGCCAGCAGTTTACGGATGAGCTACTCGAACACTGAAGCTTTCTTT.

Comment on this clone: The junction does not match germline at one end; this may be a read error. The CDR3 reads CASYLMGANLRKTVF. DNA of the CDR3: TGTGCCAGCTACCTGATGGGGGCGAATTTGCGAAAAACTGTTTTT. V gene TRBV6-1 combines with J gene TRBJ1-4, with a tentative D call TRBD1 (6 bases). In germline, CDR1 is MNHNS, CDR2 SASEGT. The CDR3 has 15 residues.

This clone appeared a few times. J is TRBJ2-3 and V is TRBV7-9, with TRBD2 matching 10 bases. The CDR3 covers 14 residues. CDR1 and CDR2 from the germline V gene are SEHNR and FQNEAQ (reference sequence). The ends lost 8 bases at V and 3 bases at J; junction bases unmatched: 5. The DNA of the CDR3 is TGTGCCAGCTCCAGCGGGGGGGGTACAGATACGCAGTATTTT. Translation gives CASSSGGGTDTQYF.

The chain links TRBV19 to TRBJ1-4, with 9 bases identical to TRBD1. CDR3 length equals 15 residues. The trim removed 3 bases at V and 8 bases at J, leaving 7 bases unmatched. Germline V gene sequence: CDR1 LNHDA, CDR2 SQIVND (reference sequence). The CDR3 protein is CASSILRTGDEKLFF. CDR3 DNA sequence: TGTGCCAGTAGTATCCTTCGGACAGGGGACGAAAAACTGTTTTTT.

This clone showed up just a few times. The V gene is TRBV5-1, the J gene TRBJ1-1, with a possible D match to TRBD1 (5 bases). Germline CDR1 SGHRS, CDR2 YFSETQ. The CDR3 extends over 13 amino acids. V was trimmed by 4 bases and J by 1 base, leaving 8 bases between them. This chain's CDR3 is CASSGGANTEAFF. The DNA for the CDR3 is TGCGCCAGCAGCGGAGGGGCGAACACTGAAGCTTTCTTT.

This rearrangement joins TRBV2 to TRBJ1-5; D uncertain. CDR3 length equals 14 residues. Germline V gene lookup returns CDR1 SNHLY and CDR2 FYNNEI. Trimming stripped 9 bases from V and 5 bases from J, with 17 bases between. The CDR3 DNA is TGTGCCAGTGGACCGGGGTTTGGGGATCAGCCCCAGCATTTT. The encoded protein is CASGPGFGDQPQHF.

This chain connects TRBV5-4 to TRBJ2-7, with D tentatively TRBD1 (6 bases). The CDR3 runs 16 residues. Germline-derived CDR1 and CDR2 are SGHNT and YYREEE (reference sequence). Deletions cut 0 bases from V and 3 bases from J, with 16 bases between. The CDR3 region has the DNA TGTGCCAGCAGCTTGGGGGGACATATTAAGGACTACGAGCAGTACTTC. Amino acids: CASSLGGHIKDYEQYF.

This clone was counted a few times. The chain joins TRBV4-1 to TRBJ1-4, with 9 bases identical to TRBD1. J lost 4 bases, V lost 5 bases, and 2 bases had no gene match. The CDR3 runs 14 residues. The germline V gene encodes CDR1 MGHRA and CDR2 YSYEKL. In nucleotides, the CDR3 is TGCGCCAGCAGCTTGGGACAGGGTAATGAAAAACTGTTTTTT. It yields the protein CASSLGQGNEKLFF.

V is TRBV6-5 and J is TRBJ2-5; possible D gene TRBD1, 5 bases. The CDR3 has 14 amino acids. The V end was cut by 8 bases, the J end by 2 bases, with 15 bases between. Germline V lookup: CDR1 MNHEY, CDR2 SVGAGI. DNA for the CDR3: TGTGCCAGCGCACGTGGGGCGATACAAGAGACCCAGTACTTC. Translating it yields CASARGAIQETQYF.

V is TRBV5-6 and J is TRBJ2-7; possibly TRBD1 for D (6 bases). Between the trimmed V and J ends, which lost 2 bases and 9 bases, there was a span of 27 bases. Germline loops: CDR1 SGHDT, CDR2 YYEEEE. The CDR3 covers 17 residues. The DNA of the CDR3 is TGTGCCAGCAGCTTTGATTGGCCAGGGGCAGACATACGAGGGCAGTACTTC. Translated, it gives CASSFDWPGADIRGQYF.

The rearrangement links TRBV5-1 to TRBJ1-3; TRBD1 is a possible D gene (5 bases). The CDR3 extends over 14 amino acids. CDR1 SGHRS and CDR2 YFSETQ come from the germline V gene. Trimming stripped 4 bases from V and 2 bases from J, with 10 bases between. Written as DNA, the CDR3 is TGCGCCAGCAGCCAGGGTTCGGCTGGAAACACCATATATTTT. Translation gives CASSQGSAGNTIYF.

V is TRBV28 and J is TRBJ2-2, with TRBD2 as a possible D gene (6 bases). Trimming shortened V by 6 bases and J by 7 bases, and 12 bases separated the two germline ends. The CDR3 covers 13 residues. From germline, CDR1 is MDHEN and CDR2 SYDVKM. The CDR3 DNA sequence: TGTGCCAGCAGCAGACTAGTAGGCGGGGAGCTGTTTTTT. Translated, it gives CASSRLVGGELFF.

This clone was observed many times. The chain uses TRBV30 and TRBJ2-5, with 7 nucleotides matching TRBD1. The V gene end was trimmed by 3 bases and the J gene end by 5 bases; junction bases not matched to a gene: 6. The CDR3 totals 13 residues. Germline V CDR1 and CDR2: GTSNPN, SVGIG (reference sequence). Here the CDR3 DNA reads TGTGCCTGGAGCCCGACAGGGACGGAGACCCAGTACTTC. It yields the protein CAWSPTGTETQYF. Full variable domain (rest looked up from reference TRBV30 and TRBJ2-5): SQTIHQWPATLVQPVGSPLSLECTVEGTSNPNLYWYRQAAGRGLQLLFYSVGIGQISSEVPQNLSASRPQDRQFILSSKKLLLSDSGFYLCAWSPTGTETQYFGPGTRLLVL.

By share, this clone ranks as medium-sized. The V and J genes are TRBV7-8 and TRBJ2-3; no firm D call. Germline V gene sequence: CDR1 SGHVS, CDR2 FQNEAQ. V shed 0 bases and J shed 4 bases, with 2 bases lying between them. This CDR3 has 12 residues. CDR3 bases: TGTGCCAGCAGCTTAGCGGCAGATACGCAGTATTTT. It yields the protein CASSLAADTQYF. Using reference TRBV7-8 and TRBJ2-3 for the parts outside the CDR3, the full variable domain is GAGVSQSPRYKVAKRGQDVALRCDPISGHVSLFWYQQALGQGPEFLTYFQNEAQLDKSGLPSDRFFAERPEGSVSTLKIQRTQQEDSAVYLCASSLAADTQYFGPGTRLTVL.

This chain uses TRBV5-4 with TRBJ2-2; the match to TRBD1 covers 9 bases. CDR1 is SGHNT, CDR2 YYREEE, per germline (reference sequence). Trimming took 2 bases from V and 6 from J; bases not matched to a gene: 5. The CDR3 covers 15 residues. The CDR3 bases are TGTGCCAGCAGCTTCCGGGACAGGGCCGCCGGGGAGCTGTTTTTT. Translating it yields CASSFRDRAAGELFF. The complete variable domain, with remaining parts taken from reference TRBV5-4 and TRBJ2-2, reads ETGVTQSPTHLIKTRGQQVTLRCSSQSGHNTVSWYQQALGQGPQFIFQYYREEENGRGNFPPRFSGLQFPNYSSELNVNALELDDSALYLCASSFRDRAAGELFFGEGSRLTVL.

The chain has TRBV5-1 and TRBJ2-7, with TRBD2 identical over 11 bases. J lost 5 bases, V lost 2 bases, and 3 bases had no gene match. The CDR3 loop spans 14 amino acids. CDR1 is SGHRS and CDR2 is YFSETQ in the germline V gene. The CDR3 region has the DNA TGCGCCAGCAGCTTTGGACTAGCGGGTGACGAGCAGTACTTC. Residues: CASSFGLAGDEQYF. The variable domain in full, with the rest retrieved from reference TRBV5-1 and TRBJ2-7, is KAGVTQTPRYLIKTRGQQVTLSCSPISGHRSVSWYQQTPGQGLQFLFEYFSETQRNKGNFPGRFSGRQFSNSRSEMNVSTLELGDSALYLCASSFGLAGDEQYFGPGTRLTVT.

The chain joins TRBV7-8 to TRBJ1-2; no reliable D call. The CDR3 runs to 14 residues. The germline V gene has CDR1 SGHVS and CDR2 FQNEAQ. Trimming pared 5 bases from V and 0 bases from J, leaving 10 bases between. CDR3: CASSAQVSNYGYTF. CDR3 in DNA: TGTGCCAGCAGCGCCCAGGTATCTAACTATGGCTACACCTTC.

The rearrangement links TRBV5-1 to TRBJ1-1; 8 nucleotides agree with TRBD1. J lost 5 bases, V lost 3 bases, and 3 bases had no gene match. The CDR3 spans 13 residues. Germline-derived CDR1 and CDR2 are SGHRS and YFSETQ. CDR3 nucleotides: TGCGCCAGCAGCTCTCAGGGGGCGACTGAAGCTTTCTTT. Translating gives CASSSQGATEAFF.

Only a few counts were recorded for this clone. The V gene is TRBV5-5, the J gene TRBJ1-1; maybe TRBD1 (5 bases). V was trimmed by 0 bases and J by 0 bases, leaving 6 bases between them. The CDR3 totals 14 residues. The germline gives CDR1 SGHKS, CDR2 YYEKEE (reference sequence). The CDR3 region is CASSLGQMNTEAFF. Here the CDR3 DNA reads TGTGCCAGCAGCTTGGGACAGATGAACACTGAAGCTTTCTTT.

This clone has just a few counts. The genes are TRBV30 and TRBJ1-2, with D perhaps matching TRBD1 (5 bases). The ends were cut back, 5 bases at V and 14 bases at J, with 18 bases in the middle. CDR1 and CDR2 from the germline V gene are GTSNPN and SVGIG (reference sequence). The CDR3 consists of 11 residues. In DNA, the CDR3 is TGTGCCTGGTCTACCGGGACGTCGAGGACCTTC. This sequence encodes CAWSTGTSRTF.

The rearrangement links TRBV27 to TRBJ1-1; 8 bases match TRBD1. Germline CDR1 and CDR2: MNHEY and SMNVEV (reference sequence). The CDR3 has 13 residues. V shed 6 bases, J shed 4 bases, and the junction held 4 bases outside the gene matches. The CDR3 loop reads CASSLTGGTEAFF. The CDR3 region has the DNA TGTGCCAGCAGCCTCACAGGGGGCACTGAAGCTTTCTTT.

The genes are TRBV2 and TRBJ1-6, with D perhaps matching TRBD1 (5 bases). The CDR3 spans 15 residues. In germline, CDR1 is SNHLY, CDR2 FYNNEI. Trimming cost V 6 bases and J 0 bases, with 9 bases left between them. The CDR3 reads CASRGTTSYNSPLHF. CDR3 in DNA: TGTGCCAGCAGGGGGACTACCTCCTATAATTCACCCCTCCACTTT.

This clone has only a few counts. The chain couples TRBV7-9 to TRBJ1-1, with D maybe TRBD1 (6 bases). Germline-derived CDR1 and CDR2 are SEHNR and FQNEAQ (reference sequence). The V end lost 7 bases, the J end lost 0 bases, and 18 bases lay between the germline ends. The CDR3 covers 16 residues. This CDR3 is CASIPGAGQLNTEAFF. For the CDR3, the DNA is TGTGCCAGCATCCCGGGTGCGGGACAACTGAACACTGAAGCTTTCTTT.

This clone rates as medium-sized (0.01 to 0.1%). V is TRBV5-1 and J is TRBJ2-7; 8 bases are shared with TRBD1. J lost 6 bases, V lost 0 bases, and 8 bases had no gene match. This CDR3 spans 15 amino acids. Germline V CDR1 and CDR2: SGHRS, YFSETQ. CDR3 sequence (DNA): TGCGCCAGCAGCTTGGCCTGGGGAGGACAGGGCGAGCAGTACTTC. Its protein is CASSLAWGGQGEQYF.

CDR3 DNA: TGTGCCAGCGGAAAACAGGGTACAGAGACCCAGTACTTC. It specifies CASGKQGTETQYF. V is TRBV9 and J is TRBJ2-5, with a possible D match to TRBD1 (6 bases). Trimming cost V 7 bases and J 4 bases, with 14 bases left between them. Germline V gene lookup returns CDR1 SGDLS and CDR2 YYNGEE. The CDR3 is 13 residues long.

This clone was seen a few times. The CDR3: CASSEGGSTIYF. The CDR3 DNA reads TGTGCCAGCAGTGAAGGAGGGAGCACCATATATTTT. The chain couples TRBV6-1 to TRBJ1-3, with no clear D. Deletions cut 1 base from V and 9 bases from J, with 7 bases between. The CDR3 covers 12 residues. CDR1 and CDR2 from the germline V gene are MNHNS and SASEGT.

The V gene is TRBV7-2, the J gene TRBJ2-1, with 8 bases fitting TRBD2. The CDR3 runs to 15 residues. Germline trimming cut 5 bases from V and 8 bases from J; bases unmatched to any gene: 11. Germline values: CDR1 SGHTA, CDR2 FQGNSA. Here the CDR3 DNA reads TGTGCCAGCAGCCCAATAGTGAGCGGGGGTTATGAGCAGTTCTTC. Amino acids: CASSPIVSGGYEQFF.